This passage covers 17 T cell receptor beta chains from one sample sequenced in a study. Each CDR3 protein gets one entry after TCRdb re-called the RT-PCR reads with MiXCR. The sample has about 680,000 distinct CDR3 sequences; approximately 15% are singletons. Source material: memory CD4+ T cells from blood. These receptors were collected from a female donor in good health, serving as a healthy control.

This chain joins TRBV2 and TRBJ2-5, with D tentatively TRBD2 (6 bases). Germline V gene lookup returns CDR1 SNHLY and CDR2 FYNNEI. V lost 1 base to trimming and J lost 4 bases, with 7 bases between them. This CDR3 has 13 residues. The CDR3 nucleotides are TGTGCCAGCAGTGAAGAAGCGGGAGAGACCCAGTACTTC. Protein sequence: CASSEEAGETQYF.

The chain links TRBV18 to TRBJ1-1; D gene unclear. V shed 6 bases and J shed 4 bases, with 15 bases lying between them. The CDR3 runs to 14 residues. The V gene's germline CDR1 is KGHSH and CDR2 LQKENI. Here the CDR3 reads CASSRGSEATEAFF. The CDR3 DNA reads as TGTGCCAGCTCTAGAGGATCAGAGGCCACTGAAGCTTTCTTT.

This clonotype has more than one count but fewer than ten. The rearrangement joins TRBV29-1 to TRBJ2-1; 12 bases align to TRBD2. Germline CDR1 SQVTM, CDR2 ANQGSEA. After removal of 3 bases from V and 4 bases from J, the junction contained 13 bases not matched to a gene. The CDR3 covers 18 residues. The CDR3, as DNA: TGCAGCGTTGATCGGGGACTAGCGGGCCCTGCCGGGTACAATGAGCAGTTCTTC. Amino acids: CSVDRGLAGPAGYNEQFF.

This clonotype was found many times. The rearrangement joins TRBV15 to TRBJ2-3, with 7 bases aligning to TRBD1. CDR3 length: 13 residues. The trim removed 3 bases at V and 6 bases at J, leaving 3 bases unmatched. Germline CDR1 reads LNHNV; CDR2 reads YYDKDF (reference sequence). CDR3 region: CATSRDRIDTQYF. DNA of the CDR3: TGTGCCACCAGCAGGGACAGGATTGATACGCAGTATTTT.

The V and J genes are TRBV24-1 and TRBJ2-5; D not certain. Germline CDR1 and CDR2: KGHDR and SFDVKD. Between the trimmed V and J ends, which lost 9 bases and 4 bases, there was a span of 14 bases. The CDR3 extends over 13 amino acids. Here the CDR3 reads CATAQSGSETQYF. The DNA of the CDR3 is TGTGCCACCGCCCAATCTGGGTCAGAGACCCAGTACTTC.

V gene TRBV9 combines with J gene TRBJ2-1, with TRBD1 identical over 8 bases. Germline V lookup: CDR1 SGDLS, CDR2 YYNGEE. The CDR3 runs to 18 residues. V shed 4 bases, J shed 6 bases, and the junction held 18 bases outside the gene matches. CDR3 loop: CASSMLPGGVSSLNEQFF. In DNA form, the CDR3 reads TGTGCCAGCAGCATGTTGCCAGGGGGCGTATCTTCTCTCAATGAGCAGTTCTTC.

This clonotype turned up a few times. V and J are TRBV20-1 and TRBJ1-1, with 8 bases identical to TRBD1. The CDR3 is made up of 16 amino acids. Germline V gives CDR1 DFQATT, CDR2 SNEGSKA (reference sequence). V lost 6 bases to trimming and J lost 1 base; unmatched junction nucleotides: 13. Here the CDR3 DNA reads TGCAGTGCACGGCCAGGGGGCGCGGGGTCGAACACTGAAGCTTTCTTT. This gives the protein CSARPGGAGSNTEAFF.

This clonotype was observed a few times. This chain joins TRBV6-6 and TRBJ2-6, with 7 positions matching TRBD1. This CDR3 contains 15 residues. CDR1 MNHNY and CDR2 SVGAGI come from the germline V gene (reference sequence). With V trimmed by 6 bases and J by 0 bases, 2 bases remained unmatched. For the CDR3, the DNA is TGTGCCAGCAGACAGGGGCACTCTGGGGCCAACGTCCTGACTTTC. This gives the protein CASRQGHSGANVLTF.

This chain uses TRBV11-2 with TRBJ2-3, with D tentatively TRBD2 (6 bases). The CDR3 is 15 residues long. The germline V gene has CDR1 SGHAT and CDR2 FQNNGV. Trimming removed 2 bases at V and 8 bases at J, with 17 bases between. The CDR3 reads CASSLIADQASTQYF. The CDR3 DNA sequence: TGTGCCAGCAGCTTAATAGCGGATCAGGCCAGTACGCAGTATTTT.

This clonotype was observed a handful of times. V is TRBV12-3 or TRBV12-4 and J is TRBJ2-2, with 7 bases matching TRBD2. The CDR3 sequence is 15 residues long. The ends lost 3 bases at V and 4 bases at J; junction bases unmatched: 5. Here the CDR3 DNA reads TGTGCCAGCAGTTTTAGTAGGACTAGCACCGGGGAGCTGTTTTTT. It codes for CASSFSRTSTGELFF.

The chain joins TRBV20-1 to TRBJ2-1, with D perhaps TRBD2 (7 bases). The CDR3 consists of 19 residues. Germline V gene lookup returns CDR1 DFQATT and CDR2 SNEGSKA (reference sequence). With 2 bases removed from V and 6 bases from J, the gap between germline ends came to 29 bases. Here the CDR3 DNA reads TGCAGTGCTAGACCCCTGCTGGGGGGGCCCCAGCAGGGGTCCAATGAGCAGTTCTTC. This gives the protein CSARPLLGGPQQGSNEQFF.

The CDR3 DNA is TGTGCCAGCAGCTTAGCCGGGCAGCCTGGCTACACCTTC. Translating it yields CASSLAGQPGYTF. The gene calls are TRBV7-2 and TRBJ1-2, with D uncertain. Germline loops: CDR1 SGHTA, CDR2 FQGNSA. V was trimmed by 0 bases and J by 7 bases, leaving 9 bases between them. The CDR3 is made up of 13 amino acids.

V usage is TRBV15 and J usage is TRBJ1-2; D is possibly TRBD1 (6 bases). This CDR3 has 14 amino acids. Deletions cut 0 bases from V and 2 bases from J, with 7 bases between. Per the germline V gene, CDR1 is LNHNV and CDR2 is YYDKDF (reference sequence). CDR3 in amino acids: CATSRDQGNYGYTF. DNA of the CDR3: TGTGCCACCAGCAGAGACCAGGGGAACTATGGCTACACCTTC.

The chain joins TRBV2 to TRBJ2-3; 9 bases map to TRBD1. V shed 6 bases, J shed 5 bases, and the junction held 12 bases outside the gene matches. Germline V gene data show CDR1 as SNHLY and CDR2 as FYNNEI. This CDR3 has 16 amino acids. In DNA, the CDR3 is TGTGCCAGCAGCTCCGGGACAGGGTTTCGAGGAGATACGCAGTATTTT. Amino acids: CASSSGTGFRGDTQYF.

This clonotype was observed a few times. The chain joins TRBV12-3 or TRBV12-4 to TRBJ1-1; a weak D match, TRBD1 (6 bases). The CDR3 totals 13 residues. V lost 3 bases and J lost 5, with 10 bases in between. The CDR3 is CASSFRDKTEAFF. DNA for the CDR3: TGTGCCAGCAGTTTCCGGGACAAAACTGAAGCTTTCTTT.

CDR3 DNA: TGTGCCAGCAGCCTCAGCGACTCGGGGAACACTGAAGCTTTCTTT. It codes for CASSLSDSGNTEAFF. The chain has TRBV3-1 and TRBJ1-1; D remains ambiguous. Germline CDR1 and CDR2: LGHDT and YNNKEL (reference sequence). V lost 4 bases, J lost 1 base, and 13 bases lay in between. This CDR3 has 15 amino acids.

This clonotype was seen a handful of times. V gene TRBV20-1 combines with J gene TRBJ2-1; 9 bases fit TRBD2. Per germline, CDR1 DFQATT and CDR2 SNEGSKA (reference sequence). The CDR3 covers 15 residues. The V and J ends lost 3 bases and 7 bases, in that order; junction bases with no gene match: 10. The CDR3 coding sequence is TGCAGTGCTAGGACCATAGCGGGAGATGGGAATGAGCAGTTCTTC. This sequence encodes CSARTIAGDGNEQFF.